This entry lists 7 T cell receptor beta chains sequenced from one sample in a study of T cells in Graves' hyperthyroidism and ophthalmopathy. TCR beta CDR3 regions were amplified from RNA transcripts. During a first-round RT-PCR of the TCR CDR3, the HTBI primer set was used. TCRdb passed the multiplex PCR reads through MiXCR, listing each CDR3 protein once. The table shows roughly 30,000 distinct CDR3 sequences, with approximately 46% occurring only once. Sequencing was performed on blood. These receptors were collected from a woman in her 30s with Graves' hyperthyroidism.

The gene calls are TRBV19 and TRBJ2-1; 11 nucleotides align to TRBD2. Germline lookup yields CDR1 LNHDA and CDR2 SQIVND (reference sequence). V lost 5 bases, J lost 4 bases, and 4 bases stayed unmatched. The length of the CDR3 is 15 residues. The CDR3 region has the DNA TGTGCCAGTAGTGGACTAGCGGGCCTTTACAATGAGCAGTTCTTC. Translated: CASSGLAGLYNEQFF. Full variable domain (outside the CDR3, taken from reference TRBV19 and TRBJ2-1): DGGITQSPKYLFRKEGQNVTLSCEQNLNHDAMYWYRQDPGQGLRLIYYSQIVNDFQKGDIAEGYSVSREKKESFPLTVTSAQKNPTAFYLCASSGLAGLYNEQFFGPGTRLTVL.

The chain recombines TRBV20-1 with TRBJ2-3, with a tentative D call TRBD1 (6 bases). CDR1 is DFQATT, CDR2 SNEGSKA, per germline (reference sequence). The CDR3 contains 15 residues. V lost 0 bases to trimming and J lost 6 bases, with 16 bases between them. This CDR3 is CSARDHTGSVDTQYF. DNA of the CDR3: TGCAGTGCTAGAGATCATACAGGGAGTGTTGATACGCAGTATTTT.

With regard to this clonotype: The conserved phenylalanine or tryptophan is not found at the CDR3 terminus, so this likely reflects a read error. The chain is built from TRBV6-1 and TRBJ2-7; no reliable D call. Germline assignment: CDR1 MNHNS and CDR2 SASEGT. The V and J ends lost 5 bases and 1 base respectively, with 9 bases between them. The CDR3 extends over 13 amino acids. The CDR3 sequence is CASSYLNSYEQYL. Written as DNA, the CDR3 is TGTGCCAGCAGTTATCTGAATTCCTACGAGCAGTACCTC.

This clonotype was counted many times. V gene TRBV5-4 combines with J gene TRBJ2-1; 8 bases agree with TRBD2. CDR3 length: 16 amino acids. CDR1 SGHNT and CDR2 YYREEE come from the germline V gene (reference sequence). The trim removed 7 bases at V and 5 bases at J, leaving 14 bases unmatched. The CDR3 nucleotides are TGTGCCAGCTCCCACGGAGAGCGGGAGATCAACAATGAGCAGTTCTTC. It is translated as CASSHGEREINNEQFF.

This clonotype counts as medium-sized. The CDR3 protein is CASSVTGELFF. The CDR3 DNA is TGCGCCAGCAGTGTGACCGGGGAGCTGTTTTTT. The chain uses TRBV10-2 and TRBJ2-2; the D is unclear. V lost 4 bases and J lost 5, with 2 bases in between. The CDR3 length is 11 residues. Germline CDR1 and CDR2: WSHSY and SAAADI.

The chain couples TRBV18 to TRBJ1-4; D unresolved. This CDR3 spans 13 amino acids. V was pared by 4 bases and J by 7 bases, with 10 bases between. Germline V lookup: CDR1 KGHSH, CDR2 LQKENI. The CDR3 sequence: CASSRGVGEKLFF. The CDR3 coding sequence is TGTGCCAGCTCACGGGGAGTGGGTGAAAAACTGTTTTTT.

The rearrangement uses TRBV9 and TRBJ2-3; the match to TRBD2 covers 7 bases. The CDR3 extends over 14 amino acids. Germline trimming cut 2 bases from V and 4 bases from J; bases unmatched to any gene: 4. Germline V gives CDR1 SGDLS, CDR2 YYNGEE. CDR3 bases: TGTGCCAGCAGCGTGCTGGGGAGGGCAGATACGCAGTATTTT. Protein: CASSVLGRADTQYF.